The 32 T cell receptor beta chains given below trace back to one sample, sequenced in a study of T cells after yellow fever vaccination (dated by TCRdb to between 2018 and 2021). The treatment or condition tag for this specimen amounts to: live attenuated yellow fever vaccine strain. Library preparation was by 5' RACE. Sequencer: Illumina NovaSeq 6000. TCRdb trimmed public reads at Q25 via fastp, called clones via MiXCR and kept in-frame beta chains. Each record represents a unique CDR3 protein, reported with the most common genes and DNA among its rows. This sample holds about 200,000 distinct CDR3 sequences; less than 3.5% were observed only once. Approximately 3.5% of the sample is in the top ten clones. The source material was CD4+ T cells sorted from PBMCs, sampled 10 days after the yellow fever booster vaccination. The receptor set was obtained from a man between 18 and 29 years old who received the YFV17D yellow fever vaccine.

This clonotype was picked up many times. The V gene is TRBV5-5, the J gene TRBJ2-5; TRBD2 matches 9 bases. This CDR3 comprises 14 residues. CDR1 SGHKS and CDR2 YYEKEE come from the germline V gene (reference sequence). The ends lost 4 bases at V and 4 bases at J; junction bases unmatched: 5. The CDR3 DNA reads TGTGCCAGCAGCCTCTATAGCGGGGGAGAGACCCAGTACTTC. Its translation is CASSLYSGGETQYF.

This clonotype was seen repeatedly, ten times or more. The chain employs TRBV5-6 and TRBJ1-5; 8 bases are shared with TRBD1. CDR3 size: 15 residues. Germline CDR1 SGHDT, CDR2 YYEEEE. Germline trimming cut 4 bases from V and 5 bases from J; bases unmatched to any gene: 8. Written as DNA, the CDR3 is TGTGCCAGCAGCGGCTTCGGACAGGGCCATCAGCCCCAGCATTTT. Protein sequence: CASSGFGQGHQPQHF.

This chain connects TRBV5-1 to TRBJ1-5; the match to TRBD1 covers 9 bases. The CDR3 length is 15 residues. CDR1 is SGHRS and CDR2 is YFSETQ in the germline V gene. The ends lost 5 bases at V and 5 bases at J; junction bases unmatched: 8. In DNA, the CDR3 is TGCGCCAGCAGAAGGGGACAGGGCAGGGATCAGCCCCAGCATTTT. Amino acid sequence: CASRRGQGRDQPQHF.

This clonotype was observed many times. The rearrangement uses TRBV7-2 and TRBJ2-3; 10 nucleotides match TRBD2. With V trimmed by 4 bases and J by 2 bases, 12 bases remained unmatched. The CDR3 spans 18 residues. The germline V gene has CDR1 SGHTA and CDR2 FQGNSA. The DNA of the CDR3 is TGTGCCAGCAGCTCCCGGATTGTACTAGCGGGGAACACAGATACGCAGTATTTT. The encoded protein is CASSSRIVLAGNTDTQYF.

This clonotype has more than one count but fewer than ten. The rearrangement uses TRBV7-6 and TRBJ1-6; D gene unclear. CDR3 length: 15 residues. V gave up 1 base and J gave up 7 bases, with 11 bases separating them. Germline CDR1 and CDR2: SGHVS and FNYEAQ. The CDR3 here is CASSLEYRENSPLHF. The CDR3 nucleotides read TGTGCCAGCAGCTTAGAGTACAGAGAAAATTCACCCCTCCACTTT.

This clonotype was recorded at least ten times. The chain uses TRBV7-2 and TRBJ2-3; 12 nucleotides agree with TRBD2. Germline V gene lookup returns CDR1 SGHTA and CDR2 FQGNSA. V was pared by 4 bases and J by 4 bases, with 9 bases of the junction left unmatched. The CDR3 sequence is 17 residues long. For the CDR3, the DNA is TGTGCCAGCAGCTGGCTCCTGACTAGCGGGGGAGCAGATACGCAGTATTTT. This gives the protein CASSWLLTSGGADTQYF.

The table lists this clonotype with a few counts. This chain uses TRBV12-3 or TRBV12-4 with TRBJ2-1; 7 bases are a match to TRBD1. The trim removed 6 bases at V and 4 bases at J, leaving 3 bases unmatched. The CDR3 consists of 13 residues. CDR3 DNA sequence: TGTGCCAGCAGAGGGGGCCAGTACAATGAGCAGTTCTTC. Amino acids: CASRGGQYNEQFF.

This clonotype was detected ten times or more. This chain's CDR3 is CSARVDTYNEQFF. The CDR3, as DNA: TGCAGTGCTAGAGTTGACACCTACAATGAGCAGTTCTTC. The chain joins TRBV20-1 to TRBJ2-1; D unclear. The CDR3 spans 13 residues. Looked up from germline, CDR1 is DFQATT and CDR2 is SNEGSKA (reference sequence). The germline V and J ends were trimmed by 1 base and 2 bases, with 6 bases remaining between them.

This clonotype has a count of ten or more. V gene TRBV5-6 combines with J gene TRBJ1-3; tentatively, D is TRBD1 (5 bases). The V gene lost 1 base and the J gene lost 0 bases, with 8 bases spanning the gap. Germline CDR1 reads SGHDT; CDR2 reads YYEEEE. The CDR3 is 15 residues long. The CDR3 protein is CASSLFGTSGNTIYF. CDR3 bases: TGTGCCAGCAGCTTGTTCGGGACCTCTGGAAACACCATATATTTT. Full variable domain (missing parts from reference TRBV5-6 and TRBJ1-3): DAGVTQSPTHLIKTRGQQVTLRCSPKSGHDTVSWYQQALGQGPQFIFQYYEEEERQRGNFPDRFSGHQFPNYSSELNVNALLLGDSALYLCASSLFGTSGNTIYFGEGSWLTVV.

This clonotype has a count of ten or more. V and J are TRBV28 and TRBJ1-1; no definite D call. Germline CDR1 reads MDHEN; CDR2 reads SYDVKM. Trimming stripped 10 bases from V and 5 bases from J, with 11 bases between. This CDR3 is 11 amino acids long. The CDR3: CATAGGTEAFF. In DNA form, the CDR3 reads TGTGCCACTGCGGGAGGGACTGAAGCTTTCTTT.

There are a few counts of this clonotype. The V call is TRBV3-1, the J call TRBJ2-1; 8 bases align to TRBD2. Germline V gives CDR1 LGHDT, CDR2 YNNKEL (reference sequence). V was clipped by 4 bases and J by 12 bases; unmatched bases: 5. CDR3 length: 12 residues. DNA of the CDR3: TGTGCCAGCAGCCCAGGACTAGCCGGGCAGTTCTTC. Encoded protein: CASSPGLAGQFF.

In this sample, this clonotype turned up a few times. V and J are TRBV4-2 and TRBJ2-3, with D maybe TRBD2 (6 bases). The CDR3 loop spans 16 amino acids. Trimming cost V 4 bases and J 3 bases, with 17 bases left between them. Germline CDR1 and CDR2: LGHNA and YNFKEQ. The CDR3 DNA sequence: TGTGCCAGCAGCCCTGGGGTGGGGGGAACGACAGATACGCAGTATTTT. Protein product: CASSPGVGGTTDTQYF.

The rearrangement joins TRBV18 to TRBJ1-1; no firm D call. CDR1 and CDR2 from the germline V gene are KGHSH and LQKENI. This CDR3 is built from 13 residues. The V end lost 3 bases, the J end lost 5 bases, and 10 bases lay between the germline ends. This CDR3 reads CASSPRVGTEAFF. The CDR3 region has the DNA TGTGCCAGCTCACCGCGTGTGGGGACTGAAGCTTTCTTT.

This clonotype was observed many times. The V and J genes are TRBV20-1 and TRBJ2-7; D not resolved. The CDR3 is 13 amino acids. Germline CDR1 reads DFQATT; CDR2 reads SNEGSKA (reference sequence). V was shortened by 3 bases and J by 3 bases, with 12 bases between the two germline ends. CDR3 residues: CSARSYSGYEQYF. As DNA, the CDR3 is TGCAGTGCTAGGTCCTATTCGGGCTACGAGCAGTACTTC.

This clonotype was counted at least ten times. J is TRBJ2-1 and V is TRBV6-1; D not certain. The CDR3 contains 15 residues. The germline V and J ends were trimmed by 4 bases and 4 bases, with 14 bases remaining between them. CDR1 and CDR2 from the germline V gene are MNHNS and SASEGT. DNA of the CDR3: TGTGCCAGCAGTGGACCCCAGATCCCTTACAATGAGCAGTTCTTC. Amino acids: CASSGPQIPYNEQFF.

This clonotype occurred many times. This chain links TRBV28 with TRBJ2-7; 9 nucleotides agree with TRBD1. The length of the CDR3 is 13 residues. The germline CDR1 and CDR2 sequences are MDHEN and SYDVKM. The junction had 2 bases not matched to a gene; V was cut back by 4 bases and J by 4 bases. Here the CDR3 reads CASSSGQGYEQYV. In DNA form, the CDR3 reads TGTGCCAGCAGTTCGGGACAGGGTTACGAGCAGTACGTC.

The sample holds many counts of this clonotype. This rearrangement joins TRBV15 to TRBJ1-2; D is ambiguous. The germline V gene encodes CDR1 LNHNV and CDR2 YYDKDF (reference sequence). Trimming shortened V by 0 bases and J by 6 bases, and 17 bases separated the two germline ends. The length of the CDR3 is 16 residues. As DNA, the CDR3 is TGTGCCACCAGCAGAGATCCCCGGAGCGACGTGCATGGCTACACCTTC. Residues: CATSRDPRSDVHGYTF.

Ten or more counts support this clonotype. J is TRBJ1-6 and V is TRBV5-6; D gene uncertain. CDR3 length equals 13 residues. V lost 3 bases to trimming and J lost 6 bases, with 7 bases between them. The germline gives CDR1 SGHDT, CDR2 YYEEEE. CDR3 coding DNA: TGTGCCAGCAGCTCATGGGCTAATTCACCCCTCCACTTT. Protein sequence: CASSSWANSPLHF.

V gene TRBV12-3 or TRBV12-4 combines with J gene TRBJ2-6; no definite D call. Trimming cost V 6 bases and J 2 bases, with 5 bases left between them. CDR3 length: 13 residues. CDR3 in DNA: TGTGCCAGCAGCTCAACTGGGGCCAACGTCCTGACTTTC. This gives the protein CASSSTGANVLTF.

Ten or more counts support this clonotype. The chain uses TRBV28 and TRBJ2-3, with 12 bases fitting TRBD2. This CDR3 has 16 residues. V lost 5 bases, J lost 2 bases, and 5 bases stayed unmatched. The germline CDR1 and CDR2 sequences are MDHEN and SYDVKM. This CDR3 reads CASSQASGGDTDTQYF. The DNA for the CDR3 is TGTGCCAGCAGTCAGGCTAGCGGGGGGGACACAGATACGCAGTATTTT.

This clonotype was recorded at least ten times. The junction shows a germline mismatch at one end, possibly a read error. V is TRBV7-7 and J is TRBJ2-1; 13 bases fit TRBD2. The CDR3 spans 15 residues. Germline V gene sequence: CDR1 SSHAT, CDR2 FNYEAQ (reference sequence). CDR3 sequence: CASSSGTSGMGEQFF. The DNA for the CDR3 is TGTGCTAGCAGCTCAGGGACTAGCGGGATGGGTGAGCAGTTCTTC.

The V call is TRBV19, the J call TRBJ1-6; 7 bases fit TRBD1. The CDR3 runs 15 residues. Germline V CDR1 and CDR2: LNHDA, SQIVND (reference sequence). Trimming removed 7 bases from V and 8 bases from J; junction bases left unmatched: 11. The CDR3 bases are TGTGCCAGTACCGAGAAGGGGGCGCAGGATTCACCCCTCCACTTT. Protein product: CASTEKGAQDSPLHF.

The sample holds many counts of this clonotype. The chain recombines TRBV25-1 with TRBJ2-3; 12 nucleotides match TRBD2. V shed 2 bases and J 3 bases; nucleotides not matched to a gene: 3. Germline V CDR1 and CDR2: MGHDK, SYGVNS. The CDR3 is 16 amino acids. CDR3 DNA sequence: TGTGCCAGCAGTGAAGGGACTAGCGGGCTGACAGATACGCAGTATTTT. This translates into CASSEGTSGLTDTQYF.

The sample holds many counts of this clonotype. The rearrangement uses TRBV5-1 and TRBJ2-1; D gene uncertain. CDR1 and CDR2 (germline): SGHRS, YFSETQ. The CDR3 is 15 residues long. V was pared by 0 bases and J by 12 bases, with 19 bases between. As DNA, the CDR3 is TGCGCCAGCAGCTTGGTTCATTTGGGGAACCCCACGCAGTTCTTC. It translates to CASSLVHLGNPTQFF.

The genes are TRBV18 and TRBJ2-1; D is unresolved. The ends were cut back, 6 bases at V and 3 bases at J, with 18 bases in the middle. The CDR3 is 16 residues long. Germline V gene lookup returns CDR1 KGHSH and CDR2 LQKENI. In DNA, the CDR3 is TGTGCCAGCTCCCAATCCCCTCGACCAAGCTACAATGAGCAGTTCTTC. It yields the protein CASSQSPRPSYNEQFF.

The table lists this clonotype with a few counts. V and J are TRBV7-2 and TRBJ2-7, with D possibly being TRBD1 or TRBD2 (5 bases each). Germline V CDR1 and CDR2: SGHTA, FQGNSA. V lost 6 bases to trimming and J lost 2 bases, with 17 bases between them. The CDR3 covers 15 residues. CDR3 DNA sequence: TGTGCCAGCAGGTTTGACCGGGACGTGACCTACGAGCAGTACTTC. It translates to CASRFDRDVTYEQYF.

There are many counts of this clonotype. This sequence joins TRBV29-1 and TRBJ2-5, with D perhaps TRBD1 or TRBD2 (5 bases each). Germline V gene lookup returns CDR1 SQVTM and CDR2 ANQGSEA. The CDR3 loop spans 12 amino acids. V was shortened by 4 bases and J by 3 bases, with 9 bases between the two germline ends. For the CDR3, the DNA is TGCAGCGTTGGGGGACCCAAAGAGACCCAGTACTTC. It yields the protein CSVGGPKETQYF.

This clonotype was observed a handful of times. V and J are TRBV12-3 or TRBV12-4 and TRBJ2-5; D ambiguous. CDR3 length equals 13 residues. Deletions cut 2 bases from V and 5 bases from J, with 9 bases between. In DNA form, the CDR3 reads TGTGCCAGCAGTTTAACCCGGTGGGAGACCCAGTACTTC. Protein product: CASSLTRWETQYF.

This clonotype has a handful of counts. V and J are TRBV10-1 and TRBJ2-5; TRBD2 aligns across 9 bases. The germline V gene has CDR1 WNHNN and CDR2 SYGVQD (reference sequence). J lost 1 base, V lost 2 bases, and 8 bases had no gene match. This CDR3 is 17 amino acids long. The CDR3 DNA sequence: TGCGCCAGCAGTGAGGCGGGGGGGCAGTTTCGCCAAGAGACCCAGTACTTC. Translating gives CASSEAGGQFRQETQYF.

This clonotype appeared many times. The chain recombines TRBV6-5 with TRBJ1-1; D is ambiguous. Germline V CDR1 and CDR2: MNHEY, SVGAGI. This CDR3 has 12 residues. Trimming removed 7 bases at V and 8 bases at J, with 14 bases between. CDR3 protein: CASKTHGREAFF. In nucleotides, the CDR3 is TGTGCCAGCAAGACACATGGCAGAGAAGCTTTCTTT.

This clonotype was detected ten times or more. V is TRBV15 and J is TRBJ2-7; the D is unclear. The V gene lost 1 base and the J gene lost 2 bases, with 3 bases spanning the gap. CDR3 size: 12 residues. Germline CDR1 reads LNHNV; CDR2 reads YYDKDF (reference sequence). This chain's CDR3 is CATSRGAYEQYF. The DNA for the CDR3 is TGTGCCACCAGCAGAGGGGCCTACGAGCAGTACTTC.

This sequence joins TRBV7-9 and TRBJ1-2, with a possible D match to TRBD1 (5 bases). Germline CDR1 and CDR2: SEHNR and FQNEAQ (reference sequence). Between the trimmed V and J ends, which lost 4 bases and 2 bases, there was a span of 11 bases. The CDR3 runs 14 residues. CDR3 sequence reads: CASSSVGGNYGYTF. In nucleotides, the CDR3 is TGTGCCAGCAGCTCCGTCGGGGGGAACTATGGCTACACCTTC.